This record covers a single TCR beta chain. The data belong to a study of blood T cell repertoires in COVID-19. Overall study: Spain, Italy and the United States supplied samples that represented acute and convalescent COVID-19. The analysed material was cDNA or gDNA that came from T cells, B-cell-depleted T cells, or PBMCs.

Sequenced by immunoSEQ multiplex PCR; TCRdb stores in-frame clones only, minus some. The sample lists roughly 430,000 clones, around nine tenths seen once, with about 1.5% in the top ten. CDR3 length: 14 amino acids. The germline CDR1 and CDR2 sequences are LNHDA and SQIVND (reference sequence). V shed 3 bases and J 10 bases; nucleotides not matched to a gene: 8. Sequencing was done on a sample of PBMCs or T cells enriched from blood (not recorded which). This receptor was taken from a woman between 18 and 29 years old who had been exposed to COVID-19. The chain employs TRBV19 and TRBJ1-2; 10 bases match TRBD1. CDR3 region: CASSIRPGQGIYTF. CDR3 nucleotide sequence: TGTGCCAGTAGTATCCGACCGGGACAGGGGATCTACACCTTC.